The 13 T cell receptor beta chains in this list originate from one sample, sequenced in a study of blood T cell repertoires in COVID-19. The data were produced by immunoSEQ multiplex PCR, yet TCRdb's version contains in-frame clones alone and is incomplete. The sample comprises under 150,000 clones, approximately 88% of which are singletons, and about 2% rests with the top ten. Source material: peripheral blood. These receptors came from a man aged 65-85 years with active COVID-19.

The chain couples TRBV9 to TRBJ2-5; TRBD1 matches 8 bases. Germline V gives CDR1 SGDLS, CDR2 YYNGEE. The CDR3 runs 15 residues. The ends lost 7 bases at V and 4 bases at J; junction bases unmatched: 12. This CDR3 reads CASGPQGARGETQYF. The CDR3 nucleotides are TGTGCCAGCGGCCCCCAGGGGGCGCGGGGAGAGACCCAGTACTTC.

The sample holds a few counts of this clone. V usage is TRBV2 and J usage is TRBJ2-2, with D possibly matching TRBD2 (5 bases). The CDR3 loop spans 15 amino acids. Germline V gives CDR1 SNHLY, CDR2 FYNNEI. V lost 7 bases, J lost 3 bases, and 15 bases lay in between. This CDR3 is CASKAGLWDTGELFF. The CDR3 DNA is TGTGCCAGCAAGGCGGGTCTCTGGGACACCGGGGAGCTGTTTTTT.

This chain links TRBV19 with TRBJ1-4; TRBD1 agrees at 8 bases. Germline V lookup: CDR1 LNHDA, CDR2 SQIVND (reference sequence). V was clipped by 10 bases and J by 7 bases; unmatched bases: 8. The CDR3 consists of 13 residues. CDR3 region: CATADRVFEKLFF. DNA for the CDR3: TGTGCCACCGCGGACAGGGTGTTTGAAAAACTGTTTTTT.

The table lists this clone with a count of one. This rearrangement joins TRBV27 to TRBJ2-2; weak D call: TRBD2 (6 bases). Germline V gene sequence: CDR1 MNHEY, CDR2 SMNVEV (reference sequence). The CDR3 runs to 14 residues. V dropped 1 base and J dropped 8 bases, with 11 bases sitting between them. CDR3 DNA sequence: TGTGCCAGCAGTTTATGGGGGGTCAAGGGGGAGCTGTTTTTT. Its protein is CASSLWGVKGELFF.

The chain employs TRBV19 and TRBJ1-5, with D possibly being TRBD1 (6 bases). Deletions cut 6 bases from V and 0 bases from J, with 12 bases between. The CDR3 runs to 15 residues. Germline loops: CDR1 LNHDA, CDR2 SQIVND (reference sequence). CDR3 amino acids: CASRRTGYSNQPQHF. CDR3 nucleotide sequence: TGTGCCAGTAGGCGAACAGGGTATAGCAATCAGCCCCAGCATTTT.

This sequence joins TRBV4-3 and TRBJ2-7; 9 bases fit TRBD2. CDR3 size: 14 residues. J gave up 3 bases and V 1 base, and 1 base lay outside the gene matches. Germline CDR1 LGHNA, CDR2 YSLEER. The CDR3 here is CASSQGAGGYEQYF. CDR3 coding DNA: TGCGCCAGCAGCCAAGGAGCGGGGGGCTACGAGCAGTACTTC.

The CDR3: CASSPLGGETQYF. The CDR3 DNA follows: TGTGCCAGCTCACCCCTCGGGGGGGAGACCCAGTACTTC. The rearrangement uses TRBV18 and TRBJ2-5; 7 positions match TRBD2. The J segment lost 5 bases and the V segment lost 3 bases, leaving 3 bases of the junction unmatched. This CDR3 contains 13 residues. Germline CDR1 KGHSH, CDR2 LQKENI.

The rearrangement links TRBV15 to TRBJ2-7; TRBD2 matches 7 bases. CDR1 is LNHNV and CDR2 is YYDKDF in the germline V gene (reference sequence). With 6 bases clipped from V and 2 bases from J, the junction kept 4 bases outside the gene matches. The CDR3 covers 13 residues. The CDR3 spells CATSNGLAYEQYF. As DNA, the CDR3 is TGTGCCACCAGTAACGGACTAGCCTACGAGCAGTACTTC.

The gene calls are TRBV27 and TRBJ2-7, with 9 positions matching TRBD1. Trimming took 3 bases from V and 3 from J; bases not matched to a gene: 15. This CDR3 region has 18 residues. Germline V gene sequence: CDR1 MNHEY, CDR2 SMNVEV (reference sequence). CDR3 protein: CASSFRDREGPLLYEQYF. For the CDR3, the DNA is TGTGCCAGCAGTTTCAGGGACAGGGAAGGCCCTCTACTCTACGAGCAGTACTTC.

The gene calls are TRBV28 and TRBJ2-1, with 9 bases aligning to TRBD2. Germline V gives CDR1 MDHEN, CDR2 SYDVKM. The V and J ends lost 4 bases and 4 bases, in that order; junction bases with no gene match: 8. The CDR3 has 16 amino acids. The CDR3 sequence is CASSSRRGRVYNEQFF. CDR3 coding DNA: TGTGCCAGCAGTTCCCGCCGCGGGAGGGTATACAATGAGCAGTTCTTC.

V and J are TRBV27 and TRBJ1-2; TRBD1 matches at 9 bases. Germline-derived CDR1 and CDR2 are MNHEY and SMNVEV (reference sequence). The CDR3 consists of 15 residues. J lost 1 base, V lost 5 bases, and 5 bases had no gene match. This CDR3 reads CASSPRTGVNYGYTF. The CDR3 nucleotides are TGTGCCAGCAGTCCAAGGACAGGGGTTAACTATGGCTACACCTTC.

The J gene is TRBJ1-1, the V gene TRBV30; D is undetermined. This CDR3 is 12 amino acids long. Looked up from germline, CDR1 is GTSNPN and CDR2 is SVGIG (reference sequence). V lost 4 bases and J lost 0, with 6 bases in between. The CDR3 DNA is TGTGCCTGGACTGCGATGAACACTGAAGCTTTCTTT. As protein: CAWTAMNTEAFF.

The genes are TRBV9 and TRBJ2-1; 8 nucleotides align to TRBD2. Germline V CDR1 and CDR2: SGDLS, YYNGEE. CDR3 length: 16 amino acids. J lost 9 bases, V lost 0 bases, and 11 bases had no gene match. CDR3 sequence (DNA): TGTGCCAGCAGCGTAGGGGAAGCGGGAGTAGGGAGTGAGCAGTTCTTC. It is translated as CASSVGEAGVGSEQFF.